This entry lists 20 T cell receptor beta chains sequenced from one sample in a study of identical twins. Via MiXCR, TCRdb re-called the 5' RACE reads, giving one row per CDR3 protein. The sample consists of around 470,000 distinct CDR3 sequences, approximately 15% of them appearing once. These data were likewise used in another study, on yellow fever vaccine responses in identical twins.

Sequenced sample: CD4+ T cells sorted from blood. These receptors all come from a woman younger than 30 in good health.

This clonotype was detected a few times. CDR3 nucleotides: TGTGCCAGCAGCTTAGGAGAGACAGGGCCCACCGGGGAGCTGTTTTTT. This encodes CASSLGETGPTGELFF. This chain links TRBV7-6 with TRBJ2-2; 7 bases fit TRBD1. The CDR3 is 16 amino acids. The V gene end was trimmed by 1 base and the J gene end by 4 bases; junction bases not matched to a gene: 6. CDR1 is SGHVS, CDR2 FNYEAQ, per germline.

V and J are TRBV5-5 and TRBJ2-1, with 8 positions matching TRBD1. Germline V lookup: CDR1 SGHKS, CDR2 YYEKEE (reference sequence). The CDR3 is 15 residues long. Trimming cost V 5 bases and J 1 base; bases outside gene matches: 5. The CDR3 DNA reads TGTGCCAGCAGGGAGACAGGGGAGTCCTACAATGAGCAGTTCTTC. Its protein product is CASRETGESYNEQFF.

This clonotype has a handful of counts. The genes are TRBV10-3 and TRBJ2-2; the D gene is possibly TRBD2 (6 bases). Germline loops: CDR1 ENHRY, CDR2 SYGVKD. The CDR3 extends over 14 amino acids. V lost 10 bases and J 0 bases, leaving 12 bases between the germline ends. CDR3 in amino acids: CASAGSSNTGELFF. The CDR3 DNA reads as TGTGCCAGTGCCGGGAGTTCGAACACCGGGGAGCTGTTTTTT.

This clonotype appeared a few times. V is TRBV20-1 and J is TRBJ2-5; D is perhaps TRBD2 (6 bases). Germline CDR1 and CDR2: DFQATT and SNEGSKA (reference sequence). V lost 3 bases, J lost 4 bases, and 9 bases lay in between. CDR3 length: 12 residues. The CDR3 loop is CSARGGPETQYF. The CDR3 nucleotides read TGCAGTGCTAGGGGGGGACCAGAGACCCAGTACTTC.

A few counts support this clonotype. The chain employs TRBV20-1 and TRBJ1-5; D is unresolved. V gave up 3 bases and J gave up 3 bases, with 9 bases separating them. The CDR3 is 13 residues long. Per germline, CDR1 DFQATT and CDR2 SNEGSKA (reference sequence). The CDR3 loop reads CSARRLVNQPQHF. CDR3 sequence (DNA): TGCAGTGCTAGGAGGCTAGTCAATCAGCCCCAGCATTTT.

This clonotype was counted ten times or more. V is TRBV29-1 and J is TRBJ1-1, with D maybe TRBD1 (5 bases). Germline V CDR1 and CDR2: SQVTM, ANQGSEA. The CDR3 extends over 12 amino acids. Trimming removed 6 bases from V and 0 bases from J, with 8 bases in between. The chain's CDR3 is CSVGQVNTEAFF. The CDR3 nucleotides read TGCAGCGTCGGACAAGTGAACACTGAAGCTTTCTTT.

V is TRBV7-2 and J is TRBJ2-7, with D possibly being TRBD2 (7 bases). Germline CDR1 SGHTA, CDR2 FQGNSA. This CDR3 has 17 residues. V shed 5 bases and J shed 5 bases, with 25 bases lying between them. CDR3 region: CASSRTELWGRDDEQYF. In DNA, the CDR3 is TGTGCCAGCAGCCGGACAGAGCTTTGGGGGAGGGACGACGAGCAGTACTTC.

This clonotype was counted between two and nine times. The chain is built from TRBV25-1 and TRBJ2-1; the match to TRBD1 covers 9 bases. The CDR3 has 11 residues. With 2 bases clipped from V and 14 bases from J, the junction kept 1 base outside the gene matches. From germline, CDR1 is MGHDK and CDR2 SYGVNS. CDR3 amino acids: CASSEGQGKFF. DNA for the CDR3: TGTGCCAGCAGTGAAGGACAGGGGAAGTTCTTC.

This clonotype was detected many times. This chain uses TRBV24-1 with TRBJ2-6; 8 bases line up with TRBD1. The germline gives CDR1 KGHDR, CDR2 SFDVKD. The CDR3 has 17 amino acids. Germline trimming cut 6 bases from V and 0 bases from J; bases unmatched to any gene: 6. The CDR3 protein is CATSRGTGDSGANVLTF. The CDR3 bases are TGTGCCACCAGTCGGGGGACAGGAGACTCTGGGGCCAACGTCCTGACTTTC.

This chain uses TRBV20-1 with TRBJ2-1, with 8 bases identical to TRBD2. Unmatched junction bases numbered 8, after V lost 3 bases and J lost 1 base. The CDR3 runs 16 residues. Germline V gene sequence: CDR1 DFQATT, CDR2 SNEGSKA (reference sequence). CDR3 DNA sequence: TGCAGTGCTAGTAGAACCGGGGGGGGGTCCTACAATGAGCAGTTCTTC. It specifies CSASRTGGGSYNEQFF.

This clonotype has just a few counts. The J gene is TRBJ2-5, the V gene TRBV7-2; possible D gene TRBD1, 6 bases. The V end lost 5 bases, the J end lost 5 bases, and 12 bases lay between the germline ends. Germline V gene sequence: CDR1 SGHTA, CDR2 FQGNSA. The CDR3 length is 13 residues. This chain's CDR3 is CASSARDMETQYF. The CDR3, as DNA: TGTGCCAGCAGCGCCCGGGACATGGAGACCCAGTACTTC.

There are a few counts of this clonotype. The chain employs TRBV5-1 and TRBJ2-1; 11 positions agree with TRBD2. The V and J ends lost 2 bases and 6 bases, in that order; junction bases with no gene match: 7. Germline CDR1 SGHRS, CDR2 YFSETQ. The CDR3 contains 16 residues. The CDR3 loop reads CASSLPTSGGTNEQFF. The CDR3 DNA sequence: TGCGCCAGCAGCTTACCTACTAGCGGGGGTACCAATGAGCAGTTCTTC.

The sample holds a few counts of this clonotype. The chain combines TRBV20-1 with TRBJ2-4, with D perhaps TRBD2 (6 bases). The CDR3 has 15 residues. Per the germline V gene, CDR1 is DFQATT and CDR2 is SNEGSKA (reference sequence). With 4 bases removed from V and 8 bases from J, the gap between germline ends came to 21 bases. CDR3 sequence reads: CSATKRETWEDIQYF. DNA of the CDR3: TGCAGTGCTACAAAACGGGAGACCTGGGAGGACATTCAGTACTTC.

This clonotype was picked up one time. This chain uses TRBV14 with TRBJ1-2; possibly TRBD1 for D (6 bases). The germline CDR1 and CDR2 sequences are SGHDN and FVKESK. The CDR3 loop spans 13 amino acids. V lost 4 bases to trimming and J lost 8 bases, with 14 bases between them. CDR3 loop: CASSRLQGLGYTF. Written as DNA, the CDR3 is TGTGCCAGCAGCCGCCTACAGGGTTTGGGCTACACCTTC.

This clonotype was counted between two and nine times. The chain combines TRBV6-2 or TRBV6-3 with TRBJ2-6; D uncertain. CDR1 is MNHEY and CDR2 is SVGEGT in the germline V gene. The CDR3 is made up of 17 amino acids. The V end was cut by 2 bases, the J end by 0 bases, with 11 bases between. The CDR3 loop reads CASSYGRRSSGANVLTF. The CDR3 region has the DNA TGTGCCAGCAGTTACGGGCGGCGTAGCTCTGGGGCCAACGTCCTGACTTTC.

This clonotype appeared many times. The J gene is TRBJ2-2, the V gene TRBV2, with 11 bases that match TRBD1. The CDR3 sequence is 16 residues long. Per the germline V gene, CDR1 is SNHLY and CDR2 is FYNNEI. V lost 3 bases, J lost 4 bases, and 4 bases stayed unmatched. The CDR3 coding sequence is TGTGCCAGCAGTGATGAGGGACAGGGGGTCACCGGGGAGCTGTTTTTT. It codes for CASSDEGQGVTGELFF.

This clonotype turned up a few times. The rearrangement joins TRBV18 to TRBJ2-3; a possible D gene is TRBD1 (5 bases). The CDR3 runs to 14 residues. Germline-derived CDR1 and CDR2 are KGHSH and LQKENI. V was trimmed by 6 bases and J by 3 bases, leaving 13 bases between them. The CDR3 is CASSRREGTDTQYF. The CDR3 DNA is TGTGCCAGCTCCCGCAGGGAAGGGACAGATACGCAGTATTTT.

The chain joins TRBV2 to TRBJ2-1; D is unclear. V gave up 4 bases and J gave up 7 bases, with 14 bases separating them. From germline, CDR1 is SNHLY and CDR2 FYNNEI. This CDR3 comprises 14 residues. CDR3 in amino acids: CASSADIILNEQFF. CDR3 nucleotide sequence: TGTGCCAGCAGTGCCGATATTATACTGAATGAGCAGTTCTTC. The full variable domain, completed using reference TRBV2 and TRBJ2-1, is EPEVTQTPSHQVTQMGQEVILRCVPISNHLYFYWYRQILGQKVEFLVSFYNNEISEKSEIFDDQFSVERPDGSNFTLKIRSTKLEDSAMYFCASSADIILNEQFFGPGTRLTVL.

The chain joins TRBV12-3 or TRBV12-4 to TRBJ2-1; the match to TRBD2 covers 12 bases. The CDR3 is made up of 15 amino acids. V lost 7 bases to trimming and J lost 9 bases; unmatched junction nucleotides: 10. The DNA for the CDR3 is TGTGCCAGCATCAGGGCACTAGCGGGAGGCGGTGAGCAGTTCTTC. It codes for CASIRALAGGGEQFF.

This clonotype appeared many times. The chain recombines TRBV6-5 with TRBJ2-7, with D perhaps given as TRBD1 or TRBD2 (5 bases each). In germline, CDR1 is MNHEY, CDR2 SVGAGI. This CDR3 is 16 amino acids long. Trimming took 0 bases from V and 6 from J, leaving 18 bases between them. The CDR3 here is CASSYSFSEGRGEQYF. DNA for the CDR3: TGTGCCAGCAGTTACTCGTTCTCAGAGGGACGTGGCGAGCAGTACTTC.